This T cell receptor beta chain was identified in a study of T cell repertoires in cytomegalovirus infection. Overall study context: Public signatures in TCR beta pointed to CMV infection and matching HLA type.

This clonotype was counted only a few times. The antigen remains unidentified. TCRdb re-analysed the reads in MiXCR, keeping a single row per CDR3 protein. The data contain about half a million distinct CDR3 sequences, 33% of them seen just once; the ten biggest clones take up 15% to 20%. This CDR3 region has 15 residues. CDR1 and CDR2 from the germline V gene are LNHDA and SQIVND (reference sequence). V was clipped by 4 bases and J by 2 bases; unmatched bases: 2. The chain carries TRBV19 and TRBJ2-5, with 12 nucleotides matching TRBD1. The material sequenced was cultured PBMCs, taken from culture after CMV antigen stimulation. The clonotype originates from a human donor in good health (CMV status not recorded). Some clones in this sample may be carry-over from other donors' samples. CDR3 in DNA: TGTGCCAGTAGTAAGGGACAGGGGGCGCAAGAGACCCAGTACTTC. Translated, it gives CASSKGQGAQETQYF.